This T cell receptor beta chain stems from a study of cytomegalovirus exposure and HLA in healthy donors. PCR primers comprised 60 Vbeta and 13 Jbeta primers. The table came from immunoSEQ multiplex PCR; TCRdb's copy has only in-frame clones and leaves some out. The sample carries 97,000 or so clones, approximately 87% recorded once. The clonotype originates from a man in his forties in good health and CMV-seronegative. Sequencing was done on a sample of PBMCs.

The CDR3 protein is CASSVAGAGGTYEQYF. CDR3 coding DNA: TGTGCCAGCAGCGTAGCCGGAGCGGGGGGGACCTACGAGCAGTACTTC. The chain joins TRBV9 to TRBJ2-7, with 10 bases that match TRBD2. In germline, CDR1 is SGDLS, CDR2 YYNGEE. V was pared by 0 bases and J by 2 bases, with 5 bases of the junction left unmatched. This CDR3 has 16 amino acids.